Below, 18 T cell receptor beta chains from the same sample are listed, as sequenced in a study of T cell responses to AZD1222 COVID-19 vaccine. TCRdb keeps only in-frame clones here, not all; method: immunoSEQ multiplex PCR. The data show nearly 110,000 clones, with around 90% seen just once and about 20% held by the top ten. Sequenced here: peripheral blood, sampled on day 0 of AZD1222 vaccination. Source of these receptors: an adult in good health.

This rearrangement joins TRBV1 to TRBJ2-7; the DNA was not compared with TRBD1, the D call given in the table. TRBV1 is designated a pseudogene. The CDR3 covers 14 residues. The CDR3 region is CTSSQDRGTYGQYF. The CDR3 DNA is TGCACCAGCAGCCAGGACAGGGGAACTTATGGGCAGTACTTC.

The chain carries TRBV12-5 and TRBJ2-1; D gene unclear. With 1 base removed from V and 2 bases from J, the gap between germline ends came to 12 bases. CDR3 length: 16 residues. Germline V gene sequence: CDR1 LGHNT, CDR2 FRNRAP. For the CDR3, the DNA is TGTGCTAGTGGTTTGGCAACAGTTACACCCTACAATGAGCAGTTCTTC. Translating gives CASGLATVTPYNEQFF.

This CDR3 reads CASSVGGGMENEKLFF. CDR3 bases: TGTGCCAGCAGCGTAGGTGGTGGGATGGAAAATGAAAAACTGTTTTTT. The chain couples TRBV9 to TRBJ1-4, with unresolved D. Trimming left V 0 bases short and J 5 bases short, with 14 bases between. CDR1 is SGDLS and CDR2 is YYNGEE in the germline V gene. This CDR3 has 16 amino acids. Using reference TRBV9 and TRBJ1-4 for the parts outside the CDR3, the full variable domain is DSGVTQTPKHLITATGQRVTLRCSPRSGDLSVYWYQQSLDQGLQFLIQYYNGEERAKGNILERFSAQQFPDLHSELNLSSLELGDSALYFCASSVGGGMENEKLFFGSGTQLSVL.

The chain joins TRBV15 to TRBJ1-2; perhaps TRBD1 as D (6 bases). The CDR3 sequence is 15 residues long. Germline assignment: CDR1 LNHNV and CDR2 YYDKDF (reference sequence). Trimming took 0 bases from V and 6 from J, leaving 14 bases between them. CDR3 residues: CATSRDPGRGDGYTF. The CDR3 DNA follows: TGTGCCACCAGCAGAGATCCTGGCAGGGGTGATGGCTACACCTTC.

The chain combines TRBV18 with TRBJ2-7, with TRBD1 matching 9 bases. The CDR3 is 16 amino acids. With V trimmed by 3 bases and J by 4 bases, 10 bases remained unmatched. Germline V lookup: CDR1 KGHSH, CDR2 LQKENI. CDR3 region: CASSPLRTGDLYEQYF. DNA for the CDR3: TGTGCCAGCTCACCTTTACGGACAGGGGATTTGTACGAGCAGTACTTC.

The chain combines TRBV7-2 with TRBJ1-4; 7 bases are shared with TRBD1. In germline, CDR1 is SGHTA, CDR2 FQGNSA. There are 14 residues in the CDR3. V shed 5 bases, J shed 6 bases, and the junction held 6 bases outside the gene matches. CDR3 sequence: CASSRQGTYEKLFF. For the CDR3, the DNA is TGTGCCAGCAGCAGACAGGGCACCTATGAAAAACTGTTTTTT.

The chain joins TRBV6-5 to TRBJ1-2; no reliable D call. There are 14 residues in the CDR3. Germline CDR1 reads MNHEY; CDR2 reads SVGAGI. V was trimmed by 6 bases and J by 4 bases, leaving 15 bases between them. The CDR3 spells CASRSTAQSYGYTF. CDR3 bases: TGTGCCAGCAGGAGTACGGCGCAGAGCTATGGCTACACCTTC.

The rearrangement uses TRBV12-3 or TRBV12-4 and TRBJ1-2; 9 nucleotides agree with TRBD1. The junction had 3 bases not matched to a gene; V was cut back by 3 bases and J by 13 bases. The CDR3 has 11 residues. The CDR3 sequence: CASSFRQGVTF. The DNA for the CDR3 is TGTGCCAGCAGTTTCAGACAGGGGGTCACCTTC.

The chain is built from TRBV6-5 and TRBJ1-2; D is uncertain. V dropped 2 bases and J dropped 7 bases, with 8 bases sitting between them. In germline, CDR1 is MNHEY, CDR2 SVGAGI. The CDR3 covers 12 residues. CDR3 sequence reads: CASSYRGSGYTF. Written as DNA, the CDR3 is TGTGCCAGCAGTTACCGGGGTAGTGGCTACACCTTC.

The rearrangement joins TRBV29-1 to TRBJ2-7; no clear D. The V and J ends lost 4 bases and 9 bases respectively, with 16 bases between them. This CDR3 has 12 residues. Per germline, CDR1 SQVTM and CDR2 ANQGSEA. CDR3 nucleotides: TGCAGCGTTGTTGGTGGCGCGTCGTGGCAGTACTTC. Translated: CSVVGGASWQYF.

The chain carries TRBV9 and TRBJ1-3; D is uncertain. V was trimmed by 5 bases and J by 0 bases, leaving 9 bases between them. The CDR3 spans 14 residues. Looked up from germline, CDR1 is SGDLS and CDR2 is YYNGEE. This CDR3 is CASSKGHSGNTIYF. The DNA of the CDR3 is TGTGCCAGCAGTAAGGGTCACTCTGGAAACACCATATATTTT. Full variable domain (remainder filled in from reference TRBV9 and TRBJ1-3): DSGVTQTPKHLITATGQRVTLRCSPRSGDLSVYWYQQSLDQGLQFLIQYYNGEERAKGNILERFSAQQFPDLHSELNLSSLELGDSALYFCASSKGHSGNTIYFGEGSWLTVV.

The rearrangement links TRBV27 to TRBJ2-1; no firm D call. V dropped 2 bases and J dropped 0 bases, with 11 bases sitting between them. The germline V gene encodes CDR1 MNHEY and CDR2 SMNVEV (reference sequence). The CDR3 contains 16 residues. CDR3: CASSLDTLISYNEQFF. CDR3 nucleotides: TGTGCCAGCAGTTTAGACACCCTTATCTCCTACAATGAGCAGTTCTTC.

This chain's CDR3 is CASSFGLAGAHTQYF. The CDR3 DNA reads TGTGCCAGCAGCTTCGGACTAGCGGGGGCCCATACGCAGTATTTT. The chain uses TRBV11-3 and TRBJ2-3; 13 bases fit TRBD2. Germline loops: CDR1 SGHNT, CDR2 YENEEA. The trim removed 3 bases at V and 7 bases at J, leaving 4 bases unmatched. There are 15 residues in the CDR3.

V and J are TRBV19 and TRBJ1-1; D not certain. Trimming cost V 1 base and J 6 bases, with 12 bases left between them. Germline V CDR1 and CDR2: LNHDA, SQIVND (reference sequence). This CDR3 region has 14 residues. The CDR3 DNA follows: TGTGCCAGTAGTATAGTTGACAATCTGCCTGAAGCTTTCTTT. This encodes CASSIVDNLPEAFF.

The rearrangement joins TRBV5-1 to TRBJ2-2; the match to TRBD1 covers 10 bases. J was trimmed by 4 bases and V by 6 bases; bases with no gene match: 9. The germline gives CDR1 SGHRS, CDR2 YFSETQ. This CDR3 is 16 amino acids long. The CDR3 region is CASTPGTGVFTGELFF. DNA for the CDR3: TGCGCCAGCACCCCCGGGACAGGGGTTTTCACCGGGGAGCTGTTTTTT.

This chain links TRBV9 with TRBJ1-6, with no clear D. The CDR3 is 15 amino acids. Germline V CDR1 and CDR2: SGDLS, YYNGEE. V lost 0 bases, J lost 2 bases, and 6 bases lay in between. The CDR3 loop reads CASSVGVAYNSPLHF. In nucleotides, the CDR3 is TGTGCCAGCAGCGTAGGAGTCGCCTATAATTCACCCCTCCACTTT. Full variable domain (rest looked up from reference TRBV9 and TRBJ1-6): DSGVTQTPKHLITATGQRVTLRCSPRSGDLSVYWYQQSLDQGLQFLIQYYNGEERAKGNILERFSAQQFPDLHSELNLSSLELGDSALYFCASSVGVAYNSPLHFGNGTRLTVT.

On this clone itself: One junction end does not reproduce the germline sequence, and a read error may be involved. The J gene is TRBJ1-1, the V gene TRBV5-4; D is unresolved. The germline V gene has CDR1 SGHNT and CDR2 YYREEE (reference sequence). CDR3 length: 15 residues. The CDR3 reads CASSLGPWENAEAFF. CDR3 DNA: TGTGCCAGCAGCTTGGGGCCGTGGGAGAACGCTGAAGCTTTCTTT.

J is TRBJ2-7 and V is TRBV10-3; D uncertain. V lost 0 bases and J 1 base, leaving 7 bases between the germline ends. Per the germline V gene, CDR1 is ENHRY and CDR2 is SYGVKD. This CDR3 spans 14 amino acids. CDR3 nucleotide sequence: TGTGCCATCAGTGAGTCGAAGACGTCCTACGAGCAGTACTTC. Translating it yields CAISESKTSYEQYF.